This T cell receptor beta chain was identified during a study of cytomegalovirus exposure and HLA in healthy donors. The method was immunoSEQ multiplex PCR; TCRdb's version includes in-frame clones alone and lacks a portion of them. The sample includes 250,000 to 300,000 clones, about 86% seen only once; the top ten take roughly 1%. Worth noting for this clone: Its specificity is unknown.

This CDR3 contains 13 residues. CDR1 SQVTM and CDR2 ANQGSEA come from the germline V gene. V lost 5 bases to trimming and J lost 0 bases, with 11 bases between them. Study outcomes and limitations: The study put 150 or so TCR beta chains on its list as cytomegalovirus-associated. Specificity for CMV antigens was confirmed in vitro for three of the CMV-associated chains.

V gene TRBV29-1 combines with J gene TRBJ2-7; D gene unclear. The TCR was taken from a woman younger than 35 in good health and CMV-seronegative. Sequencing was carried out using PBMCs. CDR3 sequence reads: CSVLRVASYEQYF. CDR3 bases: TGCAGCGTTCTTCGGGTAGCCTCCTACGAGCAGTACTTC.